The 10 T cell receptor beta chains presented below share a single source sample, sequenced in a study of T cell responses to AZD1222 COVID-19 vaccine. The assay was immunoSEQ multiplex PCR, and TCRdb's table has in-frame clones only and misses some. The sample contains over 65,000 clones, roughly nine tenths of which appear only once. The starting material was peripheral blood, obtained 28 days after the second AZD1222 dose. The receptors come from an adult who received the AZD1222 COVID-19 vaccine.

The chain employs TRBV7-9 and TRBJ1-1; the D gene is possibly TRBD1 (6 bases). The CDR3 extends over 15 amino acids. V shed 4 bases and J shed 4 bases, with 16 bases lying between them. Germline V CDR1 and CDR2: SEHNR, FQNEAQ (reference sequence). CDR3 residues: CASSSLGRGSTEAFF. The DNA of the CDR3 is TGTGCCAGCAGCTCCCTCGGCAGGGGTAGCACTGAAGCTTTCTTT.

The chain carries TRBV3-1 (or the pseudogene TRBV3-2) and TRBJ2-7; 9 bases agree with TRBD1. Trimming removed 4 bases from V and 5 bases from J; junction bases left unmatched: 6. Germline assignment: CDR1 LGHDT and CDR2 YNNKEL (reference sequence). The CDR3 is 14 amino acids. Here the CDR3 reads CASSPGQGLDEQYF. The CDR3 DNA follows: TGTGCCAGCAGCCCGGGACAGGGTCTCGACGAGCAGTACTTC.

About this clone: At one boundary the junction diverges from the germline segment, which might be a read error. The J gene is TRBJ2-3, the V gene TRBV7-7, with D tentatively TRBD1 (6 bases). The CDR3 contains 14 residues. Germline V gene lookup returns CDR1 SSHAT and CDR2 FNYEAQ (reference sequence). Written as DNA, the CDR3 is TGTGCTAGCAGCCCAGGGCAGGGGCCAGATACGCAGTATTTT. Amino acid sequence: CASSPGQGPDTQYF.

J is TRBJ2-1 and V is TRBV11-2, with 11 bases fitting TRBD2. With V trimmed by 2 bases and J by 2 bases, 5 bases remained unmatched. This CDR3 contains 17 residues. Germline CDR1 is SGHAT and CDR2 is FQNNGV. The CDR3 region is CASSLRVAGGAYNEQFF. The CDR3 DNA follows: TGTGCCAGCAGCTTACGAGTAGCGGGGGGGGCCTACAATGAGCAGTTCTTC.

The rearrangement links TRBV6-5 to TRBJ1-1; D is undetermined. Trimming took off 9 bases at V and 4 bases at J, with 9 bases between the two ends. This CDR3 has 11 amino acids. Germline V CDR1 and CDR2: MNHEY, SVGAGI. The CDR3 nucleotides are TGTGCCAGTCAAGGTCCCACTGAAGCTTTCTTT. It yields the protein CASQGPTEAFF.

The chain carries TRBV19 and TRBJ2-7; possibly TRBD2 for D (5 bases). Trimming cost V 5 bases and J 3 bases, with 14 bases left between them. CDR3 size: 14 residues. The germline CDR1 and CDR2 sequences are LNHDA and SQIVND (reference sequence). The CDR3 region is CASSPHGGGYEQYV. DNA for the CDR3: TGTGCCAGTAGTCCCCACGGTGGAGGCTACGAGCAGTACGTC.

The CDR3 DNA reads TGTGCCAGCAGCCAAGATTATCAGCGGGGGCTATACAATGAGCAGTTCTTC. Protein product: CASSQDYQRGLYNEQFF. The V and J genes are TRBV3-1 (or the pseudogene TRBV3-2) and TRBJ2-1; 8 bases are a match to TRBD2. The junction had 8 bases not matched to a gene; V was cut back by 0 bases and J by 4 bases. Germline V gene data show CDR1 as LGHDT and CDR2 as YNNKEL (reference sequence). This CDR3 region has 17 residues.

Here the CDR3 reads CASSEGSYEQYF. The CDR3 DNA is TGTGCCAGCAGCGAAGGGTCCTACGAGCAGTACTTC. The V gene is TRBV6-2 or TRBV6-3, the J gene TRBJ2-7; no clear D gene. V lost 6 bases to trimming and J lost 1 base, with 7 bases between them. CDR3 length equals 12 residues. Germline V gene sequence: CDR1 MNHEY, CDR2 SVGEGT.

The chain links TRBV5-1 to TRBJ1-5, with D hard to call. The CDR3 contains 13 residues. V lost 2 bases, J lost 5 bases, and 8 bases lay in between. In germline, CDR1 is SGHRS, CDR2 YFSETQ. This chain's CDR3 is CASSLEGHQPQHF. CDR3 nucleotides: TGCGCCAGCAGCTTAGAGGGCCATCAGCCCCAGCATTTT. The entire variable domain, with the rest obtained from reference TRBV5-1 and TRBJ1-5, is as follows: KAGVTQTPRYLIKTRGQQVTLSCSPISGHRSVSWYQQTPGQGLQFLFEYFSETQRNKGNFPGRFSGRQFSNSRSEMNVSTLELGDSALYLCASSLEGHQPQHFGDGTRLSIL.

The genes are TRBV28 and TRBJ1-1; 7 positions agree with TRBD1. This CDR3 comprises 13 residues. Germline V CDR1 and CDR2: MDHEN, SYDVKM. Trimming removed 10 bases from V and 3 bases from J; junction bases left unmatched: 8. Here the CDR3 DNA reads TGTGCCATTGTCCGGGGGACAGACACTGAAGCTTTCTTT. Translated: CAIVRGTDTEAFF.